A selection of T cell receptor beta chains follows, all from one sample in a study of radiation and T cells in renal cell carcinoma. Assay used: immunoSEQ multiplex PCR; TCRdb lists only in-frame clones, some missing. The sample consists of 15,000 to 20,000 clones, more than 55% of them appearing once. The specimen was tumor tissue, collected from a patient whose treatment was nephrectomy without radiotherapy. Every receptor here comes from a middle-aged man with renal cell carcinoma. Both conserved end residues are part of each CDR3. A D gene is named only where the DNA matches it firmly. Part of the rows lack a size; the others show once, few, many or a class for expanded clones.

abundance	v_gene	d_gene	j_gene	CDR3nt	CDR3aa
-	TRBV6-6	TRBD1	TRBJ2-7	TGTGCCAGCAGTTCGACAGGGGGAGGCTACGAGCAGTACTTC	CASSSTGGGYEQYF
once	TRBV19	TRBD1	TRBJ1-4	TGTGCCAGTAGAAAAAACACCGGGACAGGGGGCGAAAAACTGTTTTTT	CASRKNTGTGGEKLFF
-	TRBV5-1	-	TRBJ2-3	TGCGCCAGCAGCTTGACGACAGATACGCAGTATTTT	CASSLTTDTQYF
-	TRBV6-6	-	TRBJ2-7	TGTGCCACCACCTTATCCCCCAGCGTCGTCGACGAGCAGTACTTC	CATTLSPSVVDEQYF
-	TRBV9	TRBD1	TRBJ1-2	TGTGCCAGCAGCCCCACCCTCTCGGACAGGGGGGACGGTGGCTACACCTTC	CASSPTLSDRGDGGYTF
-	TRBV5-1	TRBD1	TRBJ1-1	TGCGCCAGCAGCTCTTTGGGACAGGGAATAACTGAAGCTTTCTTT	CASSSLGQGITEAFF
-	TRBV9	TRBD2	TRBJ2-3	TGTGCCAGCAGCACCCTTGGGGGGGGATTCGTCGCAGATACGCAGTATTTT	CASSTLGGGFVADTQYF
medium-sized	TRBV5-5	TRBD1	TRBJ1-2	TGTGCCAGCAGCTTGGGACAGGGGAACTATGGCTACACCTTC	CASSLGQGNYGYTF
few	TRBV27	-	TRBJ1-1	TGTGCCAGCAGTTTAGTAGGGGGGGAAGGAGCTTTCTTT	CASSLVGGEGAFF
-	TRBV11-2	TRBD1	TRBJ2-3	TGTGCCAGCAGCGACAGGGTTCCAGATACGCAGTATTTT	CASSDRVPDTQYF